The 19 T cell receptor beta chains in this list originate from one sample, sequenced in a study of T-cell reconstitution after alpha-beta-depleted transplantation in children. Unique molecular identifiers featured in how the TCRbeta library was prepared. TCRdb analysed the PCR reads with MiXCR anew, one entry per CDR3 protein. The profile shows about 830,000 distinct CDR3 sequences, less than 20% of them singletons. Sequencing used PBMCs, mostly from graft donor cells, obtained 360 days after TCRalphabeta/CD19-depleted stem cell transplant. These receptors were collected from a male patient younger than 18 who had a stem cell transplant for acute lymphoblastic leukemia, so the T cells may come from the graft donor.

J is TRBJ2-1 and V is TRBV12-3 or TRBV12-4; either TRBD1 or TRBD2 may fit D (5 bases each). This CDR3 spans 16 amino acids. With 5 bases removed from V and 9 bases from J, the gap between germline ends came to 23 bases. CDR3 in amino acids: CASSKMVALQGSEQFF. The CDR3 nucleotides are TGTGCCAGCAGTAAAATGGTAGCGCTCCAGGGAAGTGAGCAGTTCTTC.

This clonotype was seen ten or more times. CDR3 coding DNA: TGTGCCAGCAGTCTAAGACGGAGCAATCAGCCCCAGCATTTT. It is translated as CASSLRRSNQPQHF. V gene TRBV12-3 or TRBV12-4 combines with J gene TRBJ1-5; D remains unclear. CDR3 length equals 14 residues. Trimming took 5 bases from V and 1 from J, leaving 9 bases between them.

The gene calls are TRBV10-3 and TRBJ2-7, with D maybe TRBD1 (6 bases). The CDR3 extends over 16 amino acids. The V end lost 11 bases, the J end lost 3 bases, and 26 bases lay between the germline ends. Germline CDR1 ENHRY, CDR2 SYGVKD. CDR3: CAVGKRGSPTSYEQYF. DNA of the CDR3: TGTGCCGTTGGGAAAAGGGGGAGCCCCACAAGCTACGAGCAGTACTTC.

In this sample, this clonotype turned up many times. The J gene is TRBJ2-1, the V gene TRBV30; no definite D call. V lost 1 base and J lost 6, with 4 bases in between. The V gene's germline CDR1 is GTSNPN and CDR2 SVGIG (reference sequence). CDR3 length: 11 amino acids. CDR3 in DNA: TGTGCCTGGAGTGCAAGCAATGAGCAGTTCTTC. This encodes CAWSASNEQFF. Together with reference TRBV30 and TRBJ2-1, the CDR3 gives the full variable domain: SQTIHQWPATLVQPVGSPLSLECTVEGTSNPNLYWYRQAAGRGLQLLFYSVGIGQISSEVPQNLSASRPQDRQFILSSKKLLLSDSGFYLCAWSASNEQFFGPGTRLTVL.

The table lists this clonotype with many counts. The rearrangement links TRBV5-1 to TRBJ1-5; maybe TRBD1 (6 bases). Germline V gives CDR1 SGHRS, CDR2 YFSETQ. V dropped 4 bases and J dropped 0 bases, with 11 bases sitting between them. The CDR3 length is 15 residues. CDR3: CASSPGADSNQPQHF. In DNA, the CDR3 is TGCGCCAGCAGCCCAGGGGCGGATAGCAATCAGCCCCAGCATTTT.

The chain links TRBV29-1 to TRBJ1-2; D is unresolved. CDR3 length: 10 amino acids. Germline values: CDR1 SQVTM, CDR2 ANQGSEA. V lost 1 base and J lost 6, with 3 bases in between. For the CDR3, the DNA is TGCAGCGTTGAAGGGGATGGCTACACCTTC. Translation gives CSVEGDGYTF.

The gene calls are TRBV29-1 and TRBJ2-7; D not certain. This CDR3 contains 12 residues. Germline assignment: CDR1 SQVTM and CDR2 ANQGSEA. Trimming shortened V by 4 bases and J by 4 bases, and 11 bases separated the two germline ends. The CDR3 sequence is CSVGSDVYEQYF. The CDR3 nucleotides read TGCAGCGTTGGCTCAGACGTATACGAGCAGTACTTC.

The CDR3, as DNA: TGCAGTGCTAATATGAGGGGGCCATACAATGAGCAGTTCTTC. This sequence encodes CSANMRGPYNEQFF. The chain is built from TRBV20-1 and TRBJ2-1, with 7 bases lining up with TRBD1. The CDR3 contains 14 residues. V was pared by 4 bases and J by 4 bases, with 7 bases of the junction left unmatched. Germline lookup yields CDR1 DFQATT and CDR2 SNEGSKA (reference sequence).

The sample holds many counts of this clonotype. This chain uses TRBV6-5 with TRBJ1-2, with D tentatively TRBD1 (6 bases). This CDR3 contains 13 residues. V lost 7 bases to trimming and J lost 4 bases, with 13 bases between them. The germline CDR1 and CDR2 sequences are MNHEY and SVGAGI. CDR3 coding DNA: TGTGCCAGCATCGAACAGGGTCTCTATGGCTACACCTTC. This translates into CASIEQGLYGYTF.

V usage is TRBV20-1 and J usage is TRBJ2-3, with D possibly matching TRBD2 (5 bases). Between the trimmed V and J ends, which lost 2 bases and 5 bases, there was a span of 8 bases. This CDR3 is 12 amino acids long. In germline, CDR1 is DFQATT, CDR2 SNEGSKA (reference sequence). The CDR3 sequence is CSARREGDTQYF. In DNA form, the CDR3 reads TGCAGTGCTAGACGCGAGGGAGATACGCAGTATTTT.

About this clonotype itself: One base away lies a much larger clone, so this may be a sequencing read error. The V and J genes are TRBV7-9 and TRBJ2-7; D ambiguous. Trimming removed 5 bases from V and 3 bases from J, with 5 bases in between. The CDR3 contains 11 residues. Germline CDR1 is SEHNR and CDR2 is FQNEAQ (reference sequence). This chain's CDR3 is CASSKYYEQYF. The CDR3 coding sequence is TGTGCCAGCAGCAAATACTACGAGCAGTACTTC.

The CDR3 loop reads CASRIRLGAYNEQFF. CDR3 sequence (DNA): TGTGCCAGCAGGATCCGGCTCGGGGCCTACAATGAGCAGTTCTTC. The chain combines TRBV2 with TRBJ2-1, with a weak D call TRBD2 (5 bases). Germline CDR1 and CDR2: SNHLY and FYNNEI. The CDR3 sequence is 15 residues long. Deletions cut 6 bases from V and 2 bases from J, with 14 bases between.

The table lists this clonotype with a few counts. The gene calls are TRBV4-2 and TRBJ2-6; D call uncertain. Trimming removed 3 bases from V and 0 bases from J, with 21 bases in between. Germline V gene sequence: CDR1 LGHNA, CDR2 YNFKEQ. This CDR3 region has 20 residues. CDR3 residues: CASSQALGRSDLSGANVLTF. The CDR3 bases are TGTGCCAGCAGCCAGGCCCTCGGACGCTCCGACCTCTCTGGGGCCAACGTCCTGACTTTC.

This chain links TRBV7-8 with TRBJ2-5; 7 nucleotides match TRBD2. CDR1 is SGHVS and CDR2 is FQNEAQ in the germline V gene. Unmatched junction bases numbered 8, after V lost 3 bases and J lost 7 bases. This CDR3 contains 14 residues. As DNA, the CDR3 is TGTGCCAGCAGCTTCCCCCTTGGGGGGGGGACCCAGTACTTC. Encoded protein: CASSFPLGGGTQYF.

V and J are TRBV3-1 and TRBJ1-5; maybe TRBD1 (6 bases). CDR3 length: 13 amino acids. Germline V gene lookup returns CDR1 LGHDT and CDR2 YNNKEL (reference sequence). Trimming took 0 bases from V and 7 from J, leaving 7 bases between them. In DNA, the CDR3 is TGTGCCAGCAGCCAAGATAGGGGGCAGCCCCAGCATTTT. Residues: CASSQDRGQPQHF.

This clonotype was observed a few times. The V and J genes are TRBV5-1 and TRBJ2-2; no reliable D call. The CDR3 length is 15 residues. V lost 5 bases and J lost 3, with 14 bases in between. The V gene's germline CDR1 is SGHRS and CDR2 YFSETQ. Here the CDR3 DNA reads TGCGCCAGCAGAAGTCAGAGTACTCACACCGGGGAGCTGTTTTTT. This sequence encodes CASRSQSTHTGELFF.

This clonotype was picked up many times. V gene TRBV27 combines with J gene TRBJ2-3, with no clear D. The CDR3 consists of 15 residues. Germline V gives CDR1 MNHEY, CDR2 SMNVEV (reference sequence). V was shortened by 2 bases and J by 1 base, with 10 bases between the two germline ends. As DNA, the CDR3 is TGTGCCAGCAGTTTAGGGGTGATACGCACAGATACGCAGTATTTT. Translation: CASSLGVIRTDTQYF.

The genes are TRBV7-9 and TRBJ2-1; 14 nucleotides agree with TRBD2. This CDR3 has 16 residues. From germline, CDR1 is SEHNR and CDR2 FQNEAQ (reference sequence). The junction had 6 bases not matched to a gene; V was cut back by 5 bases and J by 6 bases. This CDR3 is CASSLLTSGRGNEQFF. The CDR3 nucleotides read TGTGCCAGCAGCCTTCTGACTAGCGGGAGGGGCAATGAGCAGTTCTTC.

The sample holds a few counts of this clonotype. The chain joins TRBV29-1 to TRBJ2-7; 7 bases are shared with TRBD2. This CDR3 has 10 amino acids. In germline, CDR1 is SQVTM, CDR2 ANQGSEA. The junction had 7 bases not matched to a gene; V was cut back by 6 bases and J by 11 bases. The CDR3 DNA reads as TGCAGCGTCGAATGGGGGAGGGAGTACTTC. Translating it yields CSVEWGREYF.